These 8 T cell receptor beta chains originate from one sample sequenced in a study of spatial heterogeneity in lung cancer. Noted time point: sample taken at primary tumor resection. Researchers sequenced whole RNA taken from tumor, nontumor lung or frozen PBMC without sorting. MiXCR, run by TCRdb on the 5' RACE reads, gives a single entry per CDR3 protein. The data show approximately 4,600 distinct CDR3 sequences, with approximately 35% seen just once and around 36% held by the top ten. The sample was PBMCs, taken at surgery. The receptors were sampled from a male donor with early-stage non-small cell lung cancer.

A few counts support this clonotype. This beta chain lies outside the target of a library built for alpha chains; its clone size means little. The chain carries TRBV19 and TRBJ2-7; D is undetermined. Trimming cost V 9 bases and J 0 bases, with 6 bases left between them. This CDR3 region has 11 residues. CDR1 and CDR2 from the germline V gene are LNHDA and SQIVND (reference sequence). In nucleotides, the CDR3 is TGTGCCAGCGGCGACTCCTACGAGCAGTACTTC. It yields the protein CASGDSYEQYF.

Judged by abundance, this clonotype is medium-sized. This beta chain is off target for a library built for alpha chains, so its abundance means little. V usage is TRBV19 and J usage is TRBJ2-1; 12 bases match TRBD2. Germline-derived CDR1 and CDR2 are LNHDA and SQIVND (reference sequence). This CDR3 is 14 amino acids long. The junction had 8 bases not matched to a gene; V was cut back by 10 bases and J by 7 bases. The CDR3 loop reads CATSTSGRWNEQFF. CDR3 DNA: TGTGCCACCTCTACTAGCGGGAGGTGGAATGAGCAGTTCTTC.

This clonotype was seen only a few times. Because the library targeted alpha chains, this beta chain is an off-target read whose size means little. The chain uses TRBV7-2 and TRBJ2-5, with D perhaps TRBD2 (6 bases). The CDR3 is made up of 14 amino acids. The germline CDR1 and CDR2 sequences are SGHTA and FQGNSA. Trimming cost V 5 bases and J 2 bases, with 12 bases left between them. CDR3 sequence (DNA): TGTGCCAGCAGCCAAATTGCGGGGCAAGAGACCCAGTACTTC. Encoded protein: CASSQIAGQETQYF.

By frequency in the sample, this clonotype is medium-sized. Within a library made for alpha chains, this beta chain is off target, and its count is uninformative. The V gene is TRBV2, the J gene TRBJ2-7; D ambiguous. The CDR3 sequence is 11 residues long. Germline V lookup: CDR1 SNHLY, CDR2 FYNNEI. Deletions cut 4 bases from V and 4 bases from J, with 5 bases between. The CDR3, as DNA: TGTGCCAGCAGTGGGCGGTACGAGCAGTACTTC. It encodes CASSGRYEQYF.

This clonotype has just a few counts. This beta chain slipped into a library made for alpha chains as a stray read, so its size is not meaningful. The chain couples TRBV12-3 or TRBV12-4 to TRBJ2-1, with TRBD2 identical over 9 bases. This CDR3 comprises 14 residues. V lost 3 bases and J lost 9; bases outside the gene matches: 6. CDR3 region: CASSFAGGLSEQFF. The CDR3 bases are TGTGCCAGCAGTTTCGCGGGAGGGCTAAGTGAGCAGTTCTTC.

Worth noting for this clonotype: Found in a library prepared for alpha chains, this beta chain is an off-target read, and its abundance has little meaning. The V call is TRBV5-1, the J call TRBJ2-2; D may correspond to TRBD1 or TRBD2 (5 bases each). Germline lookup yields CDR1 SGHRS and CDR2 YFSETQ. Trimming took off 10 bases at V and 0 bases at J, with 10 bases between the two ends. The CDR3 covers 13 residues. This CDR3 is CAGRDPNTGELFF. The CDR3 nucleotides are TGCGCCGGCCGGGACCCGAACACCGGGGAGCTGTTTTTT.

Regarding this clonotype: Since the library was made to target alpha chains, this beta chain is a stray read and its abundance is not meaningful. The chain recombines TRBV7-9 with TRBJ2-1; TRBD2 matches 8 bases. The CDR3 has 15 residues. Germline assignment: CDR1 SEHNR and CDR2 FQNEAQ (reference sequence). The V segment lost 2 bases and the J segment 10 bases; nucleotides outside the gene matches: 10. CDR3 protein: CASSLPRAGAGEQFF. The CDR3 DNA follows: TGTGCCAGCAGCTTACCGAGAGCGGGAGCAGGCGAGCAGTTCTTC.

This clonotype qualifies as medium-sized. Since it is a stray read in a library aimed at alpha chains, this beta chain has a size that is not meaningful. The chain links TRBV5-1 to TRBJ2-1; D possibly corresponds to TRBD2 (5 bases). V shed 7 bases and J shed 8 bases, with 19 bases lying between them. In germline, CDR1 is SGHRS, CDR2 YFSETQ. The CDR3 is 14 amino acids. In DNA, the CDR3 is TGCGCCAGCGAGCCGTTTGGAGGTTCCGATGAGCAGTTCTTC. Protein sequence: CASEPFGGSDEQFF.